These T cell receptor beta chains were read from a single sample in a study of blood T cell repertoires in COVID-19. Some clones are missing from TCRdb's copy, which holds only in-frame ones; the method was immunoSEQ multiplex PCR. The sample includes approximately 240,000 clones, more than 75% seen only once; the top ten take over 2.5%. Sequencing was done on a sample of peripheral blood. The receptors originated from a man aged 45-60 years who had recovered from COVID-19. The CDR3 runs from the conserved cysteine through the conserved F or W. D genes are given only for firm matches. Not every row has a clone size; where given, it reads once, few, many or a size class.

CDR3 protein	CDR3 DNA	D gene	V gene	clone size	CDR3 length	J gene
CASSRGLAGAPGGYEQYF	TGTGCCAGCAGCCGGGGACTAGCGGGAGCCCCAGGGGGCTACGAGCAGTACTTC	TRBD2	TRBV3-1/TRBV3-2	.	18	TRBJ2-7
CASSLGASGRPAYNEQFF	TGTGCCAGCAGCCTAGGGGCTAGCGGGAGGCCCGCCTACAATGAGCAGTTCTTC	TRBD2	TRBV9	.	18	TRBJ2-1
CASSLAGGTSYEQYF	TGTGCCAGCAGCTTAGCAGGGGGCACATCCTACGAGCAGTACTTC	TRBD1	TRBV7-9	.	15	TRBJ2-7
CASSLAQLAGGIGKDEQFF	TGTGCCAGCAGCTTGGCCCAACTAGCGGGAGGGATAGGGAAGGATGAGCAGTTCTTC	TRBD2	TRBV5-4	.	19	TRBJ2-1
CAWTGDRVVTGELFF	TGTGCCTGGACCGGGGACAGGGTAGTAACCGGGGAGCTGTTTTTT	TRBD1	TRBV30	.	15	TRBJ2-2
CASSLGKWTGELFF	TGTGCCAGCAGCCTCGGGAAGTGGACCGGGGAGCTGTTTTTT	.	TRBV5-6	.	14	TRBJ2-2
CASSQDSRTGSDQPQHF	TGTGCCAGCAGCCAAGATTCGAGGACAGGCTCTGATCAGCCCCAGCATTTT	TRBD1	TRBV4-2	.	17	TRBJ1-5
CASSPGGVYNEQFF	TGTGCCAGCTCACCGGGGGGAGTATACAATGAGCAGTTCTTC	.	TRBV18	.	14	TRBJ2-1
CASSFVTANNEQFF	TGTGCCAGCAGCTTTGTGACTGCGAACAATGAGCAGTTCTTC	.	TRBV7-8	.	14	TRBJ2-1
CASSSREGGASNYGYTF	TGTGCCAGCAGTTCCCGGGAAGGGGGGGCGTCTAACTATGGCTACACCTTC	.	TRBV27	.	17	TRBJ1-2
CASSQGSGANSPLHF	TGTGCCAGCAGCCAAGGTTCAGGGGCCAATTCACCCCTCCACTTT	.	TRBV3-1/TRBV3-2	few	15	TRBJ1-6
CASSQLGQGAEAFF	TGTGCCAGCAGCCAGCTGGGGCAGGGGGCTGAAGCTTTCTTT	TRBD1	TRBV7-9	.	14	TRBJ1-1
CASSYYGLETGELFF	TGTGCCAGCAGTTACTACGGGTTAGAGACCGGGGAGCTGTTTTTT	.	TRBV6-5	.	15	TRBJ2-2
CAIRQGFNQPQHF	TGTGCCATCAGGCAGGGGTTCAATCAGCCCCAGCATTTT	.	TRBV10-3	.	13	TRBJ1-5
CASSLLASSTDTQYF	TGTGCCAGCAGCCTACTAGCGTCTAGCACAGATACGCAGTATTTT	TRBD2	TRBV3-1/TRBV3-2	.	15	TRBJ2-3
CASSPQMAGEYYGTDTQYF	TGTGCCAGCTCACCACAGATGGCTGGGGAGTACTACGGCACAGATACGCAGTATTTT	.	TRBV18	.	19	TRBJ2-3
CASSLSPGNEQYF	TGTGCCAGCAGTTTATCGCCAGGGAACGAGCAGTACTTC	.	TRBV27	once	13	TRBJ2-7
CASSYTGTRNTGELFF	TGCGCCAGCAGCTACACCGGGACTAGGAACACCGGGGAGCTGTTTTTT	TRBD2	TRBV5-1	.	16	TRBJ2-2
CASSKGQGAAFVETQYF	TGTGCCAGCAGTAAAGGACAGGGGGCGGCGTTTGTGGAGACCCAGTACTTC	TRBD1	TRBV2	.	17	TRBJ2-5
CASRGQVVAGELFF	TGTGCCAGCAGGGGACAAGTAGTCGCCGGGGAGCTGTTTTTT	.	TRBV28	.	14	TRBJ2-2
CASSARQAGAEQYF	TGTGCCAGCAGCGCCAGACAAGCGGGGGCCGAGCAGTACTTC	TRBD2	TRBV9	.	14	TRBJ2-7
CASSSRVQAKNIQYF	TGTGCCAGCTCGAGCAGGGTCCAGGCCAAAAACATTCAGTACTTC	.	TRBV18	.	15	TRBJ2-4
CATTQGQSTDTQYF	TGCGCCACCACACAGGGGCAAAGCACAGATACGCAGTATTTT	TRBD1	TRBV5-1	.	14	TRBJ2-3
CACAKREGRLYNEQFF	TGTGCCTGCGCAAAGCGGGAGGGCCGATTGTACAATGAGCAGTTCTTC	TRBD2	TRBV30	once	16	TRBJ2-1
CASSYFLQETQYF	TGTGCCAGCAGTTACTTTCTGCAAGAGACCCAGTACTTC	.	TRBV6-5	.	13	TRBJ2-5
CASRETGDYEQYF	TGTGCCAGCCGCGAGACAGGAGACTACGAGCAGTACTTC	.	TRBV19	.	13	TRBJ2-7
CASRKVAGQRAEAFF	TGTGCCAGCAGGAAAGTGGCGGGACAGAGGGCTGAAGCTTTCTTT	TRBD1	TRBV2	.	15	TRBJ1-1
CASSLEYPKQGVDTEAFF	TGTGCCAGCAGCTTAGAGTACCCGAAACAGGGGGTCGACACTGAAGCTTTCTTT	TRBD1	TRBV7-7	.	18	TRBJ1-1
CASSLGRLAGNQETQYF	TGTGCCAGCAGCTTGGGAAGACTAGCGGGAAACCAAGAGACCCAGTACTTC	TRBD2	TRBV11-3	.	17	TRBJ2-5
CASSLDRVSNTGELFF	TGTGCCAGCAGCTTAGACAGGGTTTCGAACACCGGGGAGCTGTTTTTT	.	TRBV7-6	.	16	TRBJ2-2
CASSEHRLTYEQYF	TGCGCCAGCAGTGAGCACAGGCTTACCTACGAGCAGTACTTC	.	TRBV10-1	few	14	TRBJ2-7
CASSFNSNQPQHF	TGTGCCAGCAGCTTTAATAGCAATCAGCCCCAGCATTTT	.	TRBV5-8	.	13	TRBJ1-5
CASSQDVTRADTQYF	TGTGCCAGCAGCCAAGACGTTACCCGGGCAGATACGCAGTATTTT	.	TRBV3-1/TRBV3-2	.	15	TRBJ2-3
CASSQGTSPYTQYF	TGTGCCAGCAGTCAGGGGACTAGCCCATATACGCAGTATTTT	TRBD2	TRBV27	.	14	TRBJ2-3
CARSFLMRDPGSRDEQYF	TGTGCCAGAAGCTTTCTGATGCGGGACCCCGGCTCAAGGGACGAGCAGTACTTC	.	TRBV5-3	.	18	TRBJ2-7
CASSPMGLHTDTQYF	TGTGCCAGCAGCCCAATGGGGCTACACACAGATACGCAGTATTTT	.	TRBV27	.	15	TRBJ2-3
CAWSLRVAANTGELFF	TGTGCCTGGAGTCTTAGGGTAGCGGCGAACACCGGGGAGCTGTTTTTT	.	TRBV30	.	16	TRBJ2-2
CASSSGQGFATNEKLFF	TGTGCCAGCAGCTCGGGACAGGGATTTGCAACTAATGAAAAACTGTTTTTT	TRBD1	TRBV3-1/TRBV3-2	.	17	TRBJ1-4
CASTTVWRELTGELFF	TGTGCCAGCACCACGGTTTGGCGGGAGCTCACCGGGGAGCTGTTTTTT	TRBD2	TRBV28	.	16	TRBJ2-2
CASRTGWSNEKLFF	TGTGCCAGCAGGACAGGGTGGTCTAATGAAAAACTGTTTTTT	TRBD1	TRBV6-5	few	14	TRBJ1-4
CASSPRTGQQPQHF	TGTGCCAGCTCACCTAGGACAGGGCAGCAGCCCCAGCATTTT	TRBD1	TRBV18	.	14	TRBJ1-5
CASSWGQHRTGELFF	TGTGCCAGCAGCTGGGGACAGCATCGCACCGGGGAGCTGTTTTTT	TRBD1	TRBV11-2	.	15	TRBJ2-2
CASILGLAAYNEQFF	TGTGCCAGCATCCTAGGACTAGCGGCCTACAATGAGCAGTTCTTC	TRBD2	TRBV13	.	15	TRBJ2-1
CAWSKWGKDEQYF	TGTGCCTGGAGTAAGTGGGGCAAAGACGAGCAGTACTTC	.	TRBV30	.	13	TRBJ2-7
CASSSDLLNSPLHF	TGTGCCAGCAGCTCGGATCTACTAAATTCACCCCTCCACTTT	.	TRBV3-1/TRBV3-2	.	14	TRBJ1-6
CASSPTGGGSSYNEQFF	TGCGCCAGCAGCCCCACCGGGGGCGGGAGTTCCTACAATGAGCAGTTCTTC	.	TRBV4-1	.	17	TRBJ2-1